A selection of T cell receptor beta chains follows, all from one sample in a study of CD8 T cells in ankylosing spondylitis. One entry per CDR3 protein, called by TCRdb with MiXCR from the 5' RACE reads. Here the sample spans around 220,000 distinct CDR3 sequences, 8% to 11% being singletons. Sequences were obtained from blood, either unsorted or a sorted T cell fraction (not recorded which). The receptors originated from a male donor with ankylosing spondylitis or in good health (not recorded which). Both conserved end residues are part of each CDR3. The D gene is left open where the match is weak. Size is stated for part of the rows, as once, few or many counts, or as a class when the clone is expanded.

size	D	V	J	length	CDR3	DNA
few	TRBD1	TRBV2	TRBJ2-1	14	CASSQTGSYDEQFF	TGTGCCAGCAGCCAGACAGGGTCGTACGATGAGCAGTTCTTC
many	TRBD1	TRBV18	TRBJ2-7	16	CASSSLPGQASYEQYF	TGTGCCAGCTCATCATTACCGGGACAGGCCTCCTACGAGCAGTACTTC
few	TRBD2	TRBV12-3/TRBV12-4	TRBJ2-5	12	CASSSGEETQYF	TGTGCCAGCAGTAGCGGGGAAGAGACCCAGTACTTC
many	-	TRBV5-1	TRBJ1-5	15	CASSRSGQANQPQHF	TGCGCCAGCAGCCGCTCGGGGCAGGCGAATCAGCCCCAGCATTTT
many	-	TRBV12-3/TRBV12-4	TRBJ1-3	14	CASSLGGWGNTIYF	TGTGCCAGCAGTTTGGGGGGCTGGGGAAACACCATATATTTT
-	-	TRBV20-1	TRBJ2-5	15	CSARDLRGLEETQYF	TGCAGTGCTAGAGATCTAAGGGGGTTGGAAGAGACCCAGTACTTC
many	-	TRBV24-1	TRBJ1-6	13	CATSAGHNSPLHF	TGTGCCACCAGTGCGGGGCATAATTCACCCCTCCACTTT
-	TRBD2	TRBV7-3	TRBJ2-3	13	CASSAAGADTQYF	TGTGCCAGCAGCGCCGCGGGGGCAGATACGCAGTATTTT
few	-	TRBV18	TRBJ2-5	16	CASSRYTQGRQETQYF	TGTGCCAGCTCACGCTACACCCAGGGACGACAAGAGACCCAGTACTTC
-	-	TRBV20-1	TRBJ2-3	12	CSALQGTDTQYF	TGCAGTGCTCTCCAAGGGACAGATACGCAGTATTTT
many	-	TRBV28	TRBJ1-6	13	CASPDGFNSPLHF	TGTGCCAGCCCGGACGGCTTTAATTCACCCCTCCACTTT
many	-	TRBV24-1	TRBJ2-3	15	CATSGAHRGTDTQYF	TGTGCCACCAGTGGCGCGCACAGGGGCACAGATACGCAGTATTTT
many	TRBD2	TRBV20-1	TRBJ2-7	14	CSAVGDYDVYEQYF	TGCAGTGCAGTGGGGGACTACGACGTCTACGAGCAGTACTTC
many	-	TRBV12-3/TRBV12-4	TRBJ1-1	15	CASTPFGAANTEAFF	TGTGCCAGCACCCCTTTCGGCGCCGCTAACACTGAAGCTTTCTTT
many	-	TRBV5-6	TRBJ2-3	17	CASSLNFGGSGADTQYF	TGTGCCAGCAGCTTGAATTTTGGGGGATCAGGGGCAGATACGCAGTATTTT
many	-	TRBV7-2	TRBJ2-7	13	CASSLNTGSEQYF	TGTGCCAGCAGCTTAAATACAGGGAGCGAGCAGTACTTC
few	-	TRBV28	TRBJ2-7	14	CASSLKQGVYEQYF	TGTGCCAGCAGTTTGAAACAGGGTGTCTACGAGCAGTACTTC
-	TRBD2	TRBV12-3/TRBV12-4	TRBJ2-3	16	CASRSTTSGRQDTQYF	TGTGCCAGCAGATCAACGACTAGCGGGAGACAGGATACGCAGTATTTT
many	TRBD2	TRBV10-3	TRBJ2-1	20	CAISSRDLPTSSTSGDEQFF	TGTGCCATCAGTAGCCGGGACCTCCCTACGAGCTCGACCAGCGGGGATGAGCAGTTCTTC
-	-	TRBV5-1	TRBJ1-3	16	CASSPSSVAGGNTIYF	TGCGCCAGCAGCCCATCGTCGGTCGCGGGGGGAAACACCATATATTTT
-	-	TRBV7-2	TRBJ2-1	17	CASSLAGGYSSYNEQFF	TGTGCCAGCAGCTTAGCGGGGGGCTATAGCTCCTACAATGAGCAGTTCTTC
many	-	TRBV20-1	TRBJ1-6	16	CSASLVQRTRNSPLHF	TGCAGTGCTAGTCTGGTCCAGCGGACTCGAAATTCACCCCTCCACTTT
many	-	TRBV6-5	TRBJ1-1	10	CASSLGGAFF	TGTGCCAGCAGCCTTGGGGGGGCTTTCTTT
many	-	TRBV5-1	TRBJ2-3	13	CASSSTQGGTQYF	TGCGCCAGCAGCTCGACGCAGGGGGGAACGCAGTATTTT
many	TRBD1	TRBV28	TRBJ1-5	14	CASSTGQNREPQHF	TGTGCCAGCAGCACGGGACAGAACCGGGAGCCCCAGCATTTT
-	-	TRBV20-1	TRBJ2-4	15	CSGTDGSYDKNIQYF	TGCAGTGGCACGGACGGGTCGTATGACAAAAACATTCAGTACTTC
many	-	TRBV19	TRBJ2-7	15	CASSAQQGSSYEQYF	TGTGCCAGTAGTGCCCAACAGGGATCCTCCTACGAGCAGTACTTC
many	-	TRBV7-9	TRBJ1-1	15	CASSDYRELNTEAFF	TGTGCCAGCAGCGACTACAGGGAATTGAACACTGAAGCTTTCTTT